One sample yielded the 8 T cell receptor beta chains listed below, sequenced in a study of shared clonotypes between healthy human individuals (dated by TCRdb to the early 2020s). Libraries were prepared through the immunoSEQ multiplex PCR assay. Not all clones reach the TCRdb copy of this immuneACCESS table, which keeps in-frame sequences only. Checked studies attribute under half of the gap to unresolved V genes and leave the rest unexplained. The sample includes about 530,000 clones, with about 80% observed a single time. The ten largest clones add up to approximately 13% of the sample. The sample was PBMCs. The receptors were sampled from a woman aged 40 to 55 in good health. Some clones in this sample may be carry-over from other donors' samples.

The rearrangement uses TRBV27 and TRBJ2-1; 9 bases map to TRBD2. Germline CDR1 and CDR2: MNHEY and SMNVEV (reference sequence). Trimming cost V 8 bases and J 6 bases; bases outside gene matches: 11. This CDR3 comprises 15 residues. The CDR3 loop is CASAHFSGRLNEQFF. CDR3 sequence (DNA): TGTGCCAGCGCACACTTTAGCGGGAGACTCAATGAGCAGTTCTTC.

The CDR3 nucleotides read TGTGCCAGTACCGCGGGACTAGCGGGAGACGGTGGGGCCAACGTCCTGACTTTC. This encodes CASTAGLAGDGGANVLTF. The chain is built from TRBV19 and TRBJ2-6; TRBD2 matches at 14 bases. V lost 7 bases and J lost 3; bases outside the gene matches: 8. The CDR3 is 18 residues long. Germline CDR1 and CDR2: LNHDA and SQIVND (reference sequence).

This clone occurred once. One junction end does not reproduce the germline sequence, and a read error may be involved. The chain couples TRBV7-2 to TRBJ1-1; no definite D call. The V gene's germline CDR1 is SGHTA and CDR2 FQGNSA. This CDR3 region has 14 residues. The CDR3 sequence: CASSPPKLNTEAFF. Here the CDR3 DNA reads TGTGCCAGCAGCCCCCCCAAATTGAACACGGAAGCTTTCTTT.

J is TRBJ2-7 and V is TRBV10-3, with 9 bases aligning to TRBD1. The CDR3 runs 16 residues. The ends lost 5 bases at V and 2 bases at J; junction bases unmatched: 10. Germline loops: CDR1 ENHRY, CDR2 SYGVKD. The CDR3 here is CAISITGQGITYEQYF. The CDR3 bases are TGTGCCATCAGTATCACCGGACAGGGGATTACCTACGAGCAGTACTTC.

The chain has TRBV29-1 and TRBJ2-7; TRBD1 matches 12 bases. V gave up 7 bases and J gave up 7 bases; unmatched junction bases: 5. The germline CDR1 and CDR2 sequences are SQVTM and ANQGSEA. CDR3 length: 12 residues. The CDR3 coding sequence is TGCAGCGGGGGACAGGGGGCAGGAGAGCAGTACTTC. Translated, it gives CSGGQGAGEQYF.

The chain links TRBV4-3 to TRBJ2-6; D might be TRBD1 (6 bases). The length of the CDR3 is 19 residues. CDR1 and CDR2 (germline): LGHNA, YSLEER. The V gene lost 0 bases and the J gene lost 2 bases, with 17 bases spanning the gap. CDR3 in DNA: TGCGCCAGCAGCCAAGAGTGGCAGTCAGGGGTGGCTGGGGCCAACGTCCTGACTTTC. Translating it yields CASSQEWQSGVAGANVLTF.

The chain employs TRBV7-2 and TRBJ2-5; possibly TRBD2 for D (6 bases). In germline, CDR1 is SGHTA, CDR2 FQGNSA. Trimming took off 5 bases at V and 7 bases at J, with 17 bases between the two ends. CDR3 length equals 14 residues. The CDR3 DNA sequence: TGTGCCAGCAGCCCACCCGGCGGGGCTGGGACCCAGTACTTC. This translates into CASSPPGGAGTQYF.

This chain connects TRBV19 to TRBJ2-7, with D perhaps TRBD1 or TRBD2 (7 bases each). The length of the CDR3 is 18 residues. CDR1 is LNHDA, CDR2 SQIVND, per germline (reference sequence). V lost 5 bases to trimming and J lost 6 bases, with 29 bases between them. The CDR3 spells CASSGAPRGGGRGAEQYF. CDR3 nucleotides: TGTGCCAGTAGTGGCGCCCCCCGAGGGGGCGGGAGAGGCGCCGAGCAGTACTTC.